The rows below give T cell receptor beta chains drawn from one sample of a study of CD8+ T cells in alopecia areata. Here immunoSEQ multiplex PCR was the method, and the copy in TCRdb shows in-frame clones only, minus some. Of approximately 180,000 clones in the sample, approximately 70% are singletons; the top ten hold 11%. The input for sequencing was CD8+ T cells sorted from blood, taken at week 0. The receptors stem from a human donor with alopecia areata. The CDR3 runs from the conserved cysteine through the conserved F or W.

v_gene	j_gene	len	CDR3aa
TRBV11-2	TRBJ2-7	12	CASSLAIYEQYF
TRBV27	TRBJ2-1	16	CASSLYGLTGYNEQFF
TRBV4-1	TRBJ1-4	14	CASRIQPTNEKLFF
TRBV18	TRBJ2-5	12	CASSPPSETQYF
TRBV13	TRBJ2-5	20	CASSASGLAPAGMDQETQYF
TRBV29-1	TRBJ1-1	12	CSVDVSATEAFF
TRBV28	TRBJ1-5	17	CASSSGSTWRWDQPQHF
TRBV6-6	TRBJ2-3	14	CASSIDRGGDTQYF
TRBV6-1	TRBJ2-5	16	CASSELAGEDQETQYF
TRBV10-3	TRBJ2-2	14	CAISAETGSGELFF
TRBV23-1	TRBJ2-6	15	CASSTEGLGANVLTF
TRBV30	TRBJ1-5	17	CAWSDSPRQAEQRPQHF
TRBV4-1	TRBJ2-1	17	CASSQVLGAGGPNEQFF
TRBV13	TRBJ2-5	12	CASSSAEETQYF
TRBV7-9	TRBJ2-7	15	CASTGRTQVDGEQYF
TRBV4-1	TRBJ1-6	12	CASSQELPPLHF
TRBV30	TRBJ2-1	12	CAWSNPGRAQFF
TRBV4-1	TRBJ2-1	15	CASSLRRLDYNEQFF
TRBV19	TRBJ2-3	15	CASSPAGRSTDTQYF
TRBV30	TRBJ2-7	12	CAWGTGSDEQYF
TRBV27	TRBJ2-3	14	CASSSGGITDTQYF
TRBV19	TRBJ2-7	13	CASSPGQAYEQYF
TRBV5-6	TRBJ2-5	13	CASSQGGQETQYF
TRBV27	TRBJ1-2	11	CATSPGVGYTF
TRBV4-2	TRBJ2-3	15	CASSHGTGGTDTQYF
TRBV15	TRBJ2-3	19	CATSRARFGLARATDTQYF
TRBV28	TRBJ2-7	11	CASSLKNEQYF
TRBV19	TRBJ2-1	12	CGSSGGDYEQFF
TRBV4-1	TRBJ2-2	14	CASSQETFAGELFF
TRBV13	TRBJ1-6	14	CASSLRQGNSPLHF
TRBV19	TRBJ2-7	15	CASSMGPDTSYEQYF
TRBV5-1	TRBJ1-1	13	CASSLGAETEAFF
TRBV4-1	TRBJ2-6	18	CASSRGDREFSGANVLTF
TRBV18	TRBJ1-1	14	CASSPGQMNTEAFF
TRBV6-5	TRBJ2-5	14	CASPGQGAQETQYF
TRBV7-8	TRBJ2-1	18	CASSLMVSPGSSYNEQFF
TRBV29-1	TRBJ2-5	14	CSVSGARTQETQYF
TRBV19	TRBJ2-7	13	CASSRTSVYEQYF
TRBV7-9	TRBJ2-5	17	CASSETSRLAGAGTQYF
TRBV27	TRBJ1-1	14	CASSLGRFNTEAFF
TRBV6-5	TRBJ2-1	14	CASSEPQVYNEQFF
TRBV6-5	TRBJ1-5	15	CASRGNPNSNQPQHF
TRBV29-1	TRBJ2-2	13	CSVEKQGPGELFF
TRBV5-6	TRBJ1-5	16	CASSRGTDYSNQPQHF
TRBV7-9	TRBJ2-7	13	CASSWGQPNEQYF
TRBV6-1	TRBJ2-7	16	CASSEWWTSGENEQYF